These 15 T cell receptor beta chains came from one sample sequenced in a study of CD8 T cells in ankylosing spondylitis. These receptors' targets are unknown. Each CDR3 protein gets one entry after TCRdb re-called the 5' RACE reads with MiXCR. This repertoire shows hundreds of thousands of distinct CDR3 sequences, 12% found once; its top ten account for less than 0.65%. Study observations and caveats: A TCR beta motif of roughly eight highly homologous variants appeared characteristic of ankylosing spondylitis blood.

Sequenced: blood, either unsorted or a sorted T cell fraction (not recorded which). All receptors come from a male donor with ankylosing spondylitis.

This clonotype came up many times. The gene calls are TRBV11-1 and TRBJ1-1; no clear D gene. The germline gives CDR1 SGHAT, CDR2 FQDESV (reference sequence). CDR3 length: 11 residues. V shed 4 bases and J shed 11 bases, with 11 bases lying between them. CDR3 nucleotide sequence: TGTGCCAGCAGCTACGGAGGAGGCGCTTTCTTT. Translating it yields CASSYGGGAFF.

This clonotype has a handful of counts. The CDR3 here is CASSAGLAGSNTGELFF. DNA of the CDR3: TGTGCCAGCAGCGCGGGACTAGCGGGTTCGAACACCGGGGAGCTGTTTTTT. The chain is built from TRBV9 and TRBJ2-2; TRBD2 aligns across 12 bases. The CDR3 length is 17 residues. V lost 3 bases, J lost 0 bases, and 3 bases stayed unmatched. In germline, CDR1 is SGDLS, CDR2 YYNGEE.

At least ten counts were recorded for this clonotype. The chain employs TRBV10-3 and TRBJ1-4; D not resolved. Germline lookup yields CDR1 ENHRY and CDR2 SYGVKD. This CDR3 is 14 amino acids long. Trimming stripped 4 bases from V and 0 bases from J, with 6 bases between. The CDR3 DNA reads as TGTGCCATCAGTGCGGGAGCAACTAATGAAAAACTGTTTTTT. Protein product: CAISAGATNEKLFF.

There are a few counts of this clonotype. The germline gene is not matched at one end of the junction; a read error may be the cause. This chain joins TRBV7-7 and TRBJ2-5; TRBD2 agrees at 9 bases. CDR3 length: 17 amino acids. Germline CDR1 and CDR2: SSHAT and FNYEAQ (reference sequence). CDR3: CASSPTGTSSPGETQYF. CDR3 nucleotide sequence: TGTGCTAGCAGTCCCACCGGGACTAGCAGCCCCGGGGAGACCCAGTACTTC.

This clonotype was counted at least ten times. V usage is TRBV5-1 and J usage is TRBJ2-1, with 7 nucleotides matching TRBD2. CDR1 SGHRS and CDR2 YFSETQ come from the germline V gene. The ends lost 0 bases at V and 2 bases at J; junction bases unmatched: 5. CDR3 length: 16 amino acids. The CDR3 sequence: CASSLAIGRAYNEQFF. The DNA for the CDR3 is TGCGCCAGCAGCTTGGCCATAGGGAGGGCCTACAATGAGCAGTTCTTC.

This clonotype was observed a few times. The genes are TRBV5-6 and TRBJ2-7; 9 nucleotides agree with TRBD1. This CDR3 has 16 amino acids. V shed 0 bases, J shed 4 bases, and the junction held 8 bases outside the gene matches. From germline, CDR1 is SGHDT and CDR2 YYEEEE. This CDR3 is CASSLGPGTGPYEQYF. In nucleotides, the CDR3 is TGTGCCAGCAGCTTGGGACCCGGGACAGGGCCTTACGAGCAGTACTTC.

This rearrangement joins TRBV19 to TRBJ1-2; the D gene is possibly TRBD1 (5 bases). Trimming removed 8 bases at V and 3 bases at J, with 16 bases between. This CDR3 comprises 14 residues. Germline CDR1 reads LNHDA; CDR2 reads SQIVND (reference sequence). The CDR3 region has the DNA TGTGCCAGTTTGGTACCGGGGACGTACTATGGCTACACCTTC. This sequence encodes CASLVPGTYYGYTF.

The J gene is TRBJ2-3, the V gene TRBV7-9; D perhaps matches TRBD1 (6 bases). V shed 2 bases and J shed 2 bases, with 14 bases lying between them. The germline V gene has CDR1 SEHNR and CDR2 FQNEAQ (reference sequence). This CDR3 comprises 16 residues. CDR3 nucleotides: TGTGCCAGCAGCTTAAGTGAACAGGGATACACAGATACGCAGTATTTT. This sequence encodes CASSLSEQGYTDTQYF.

This clonotype was recorded many times. The chain has TRBV10-3 and TRBJ1-3, with 7 positions matching TRBD1. The CDR3 consists of 15 residues. CDR1 and CDR2 from the germline V gene are ENHRY and SYGVKD. J gave up 0 bases and V 6 bases, and 5 bases lay outside the gene matches. In DNA, the CDR3 is TGTGCCATCAGGAAGGGACAGCTCTCTGGAAACACCATATATTTT. This codes for CAIRKGQLSGNTIYF.

This clonotype was seen repeatedly, ten times or more. The chain carries TRBV4-2 and TRBJ2-7; 7 bases map to TRBD1. The CDR3 has 15 residues. Trimming took 3 bases from V and 0 from J; bases not matched to a gene: 5. Germline assignment: CDR1 LGHNA and CDR2 YNFKEQ. The CDR3 DNA reads as TGTGCCAGCAGCCAGCCGGGACAGACCTCCTACGAGCAGTACTTC. It encodes CASSQPGQTSYEQYF.

The chain has TRBV20-1 and TRBJ2-7; D gene ambiguous. The ends were cut back, 6 bases at V and 3 bases at J, with 9 bases in the middle. The germline gives CDR1 DFQATT, CDR2 SNEGSKA (reference sequence). This CDR3 comprises 11 residues. The CDR3 is CSAHGNYEQYF. CDR3 DNA: TGCAGTGCCCATGGTAACTACGAGCAGTACTTC.

This clonotype was seen more than once but under ten times. The chain links TRBV9 to TRBJ1-2; unclear D gene. Germline V CDR1 and CDR2: SGDLS, YYNGEE. The CDR3 runs to 15 residues. Trimming removed 4 bases at V and 8 bases at J, with 21 bases between. This CDR3 is CASSRIAGQWRGYTF. In nucleotides, the CDR3 is TGTGCCAGCAGCCGTATCGCTGGGCAGTGGAGGGGCTACACCTTC.

V usage is TRBV20-1 and J usage is TRBJ1-5; no definite D call. Germline V CDR1 and CDR2: DFQATT, SNEGSKA (reference sequence). V lost 6 bases and J 6 bases, leaving 15 bases between the germline ends. The CDR3 consists of 13 residues. CDR3 amino acids: CSASGMGGQPQHF. The CDR3 region has the DNA TGCAGTGCCTCTGGGATGGGTGGTCAGCCCCAGCATTTT.

The chain combines TRBV6-6 with TRBJ1-5; 8 nucleotides align to TRBD1. Looked up from germline, CDR1 is MNHNY and CDR2 is SVGAGI (reference sequence). The CDR3 spans 13 residues. V lost 11 bases, J lost 3 bases, and 6 bases stayed unmatched. CDR3 loop: CAGRQGNNQPQHF. CDR3 sequence (DNA): TGTGCCGGGAGACAGGGGAACAATCAGCCCCAGCATTTT.

The chain couples TRBV4-3 to TRBJ2-5; D gene uncertain. V was shortened by 0 bases and J by 4 bases, with 12 bases between the two germline ends. Germline lookup yields CDR1 LGHNA and CDR2 YSLEER. This CDR3 contains 15 residues. The CDR3, as DNA: TGCGCCAGCAGCCAAGATATACGGCCCGGAGAGACCCAGTACTTC. It specifies CASSQDIRPGETQYF.